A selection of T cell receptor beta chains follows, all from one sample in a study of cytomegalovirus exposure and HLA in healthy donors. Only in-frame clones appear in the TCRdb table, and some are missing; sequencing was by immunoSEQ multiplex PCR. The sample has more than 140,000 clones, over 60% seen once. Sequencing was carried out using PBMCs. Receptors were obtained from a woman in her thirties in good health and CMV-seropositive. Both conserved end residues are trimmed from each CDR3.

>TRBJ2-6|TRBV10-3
AISEVQGVLT
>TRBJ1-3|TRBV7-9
ASSTRDRGTLSGNTIY
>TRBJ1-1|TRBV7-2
ASSLWQGSTEAF
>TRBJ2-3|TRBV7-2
ASSRSFLSTDTQY
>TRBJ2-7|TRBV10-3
AISEQGNEQY
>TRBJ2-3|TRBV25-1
ASSGSVSGRPDTQY
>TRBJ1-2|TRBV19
ASSHRGELYGYT
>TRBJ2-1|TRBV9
ASSAPPGGYHEQF
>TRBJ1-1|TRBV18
ASSPHRVWTEAF
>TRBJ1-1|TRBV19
ASSIDGGVFGNTEAF
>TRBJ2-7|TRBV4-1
ASSQEGQGRYEQY
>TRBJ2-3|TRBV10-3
AIFPGQGAYTQY
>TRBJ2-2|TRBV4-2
ASSQDPGGYTGELF
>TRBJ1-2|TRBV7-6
ASSLGGRYT
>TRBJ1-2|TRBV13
ASSSRDQTGGYGYT
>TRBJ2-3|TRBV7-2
ASSLSGGSDTQY
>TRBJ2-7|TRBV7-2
ASSQNQGHEQY
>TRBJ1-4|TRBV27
ASSLDSNEKLF
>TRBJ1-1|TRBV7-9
ASSPDRFTEAF
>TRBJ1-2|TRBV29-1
SAGGALHGYT
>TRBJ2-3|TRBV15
ATSWDRGPDTQY
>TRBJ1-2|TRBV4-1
ASSQASAGGAYGYT
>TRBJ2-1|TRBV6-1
ASSERDFDNEQF
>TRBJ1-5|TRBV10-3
AISEPGDQPQH
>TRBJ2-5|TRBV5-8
ASSDPPVSETQY
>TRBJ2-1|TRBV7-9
ASTPTSGGQRLFYNEQF
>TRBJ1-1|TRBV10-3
AISTGGAEAF
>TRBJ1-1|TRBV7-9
ASSAFQGAVTEAF
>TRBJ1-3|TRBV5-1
ASSLGGSDSGNTIY
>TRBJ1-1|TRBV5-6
ASSYDSEAF
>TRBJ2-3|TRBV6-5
ASRGTDTQY
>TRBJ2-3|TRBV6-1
ASSEVPESTDTQY
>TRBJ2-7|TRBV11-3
ASSLAGGVSGEQY
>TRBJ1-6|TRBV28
ASSQREPLH
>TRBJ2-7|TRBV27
ASSLLADTYEQY
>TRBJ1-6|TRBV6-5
ASSYATGGADSPLH
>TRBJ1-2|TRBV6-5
ASSKQGASNYGYT
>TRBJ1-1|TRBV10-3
AISETVVKAF
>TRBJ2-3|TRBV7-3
ASSLKASTDTQY
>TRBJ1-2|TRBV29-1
SVEDMARTNYGYT
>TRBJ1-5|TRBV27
ASSLSWTGNQPQH
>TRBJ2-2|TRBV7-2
ASSLLMGLAGYGELF
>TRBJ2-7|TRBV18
ASSPPGTGGYEQY
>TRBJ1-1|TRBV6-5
ASSTPTGPTEAF
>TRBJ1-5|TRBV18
ASSDRESQPQH
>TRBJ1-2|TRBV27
ASSLGGYT
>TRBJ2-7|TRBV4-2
ASSQDGLAGGPSSYEQY
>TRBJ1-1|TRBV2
ATQGLRPEAF
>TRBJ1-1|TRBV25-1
ASKKVGTGTEAF
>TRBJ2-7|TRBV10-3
AIRGTSADEQY
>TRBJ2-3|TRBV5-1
ASSRDSGSNTQY
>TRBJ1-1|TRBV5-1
ASSTGSGENTEAF
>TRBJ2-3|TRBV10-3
AISSGHHTDTQY